A selection of T cell receptor beta chains follows, all from one sample in a study of tumor-infiltrating lymphocytes in primary liver carcinoma. TCRdb called the multiplex PCR reads again in MiXCR, with one record for every CDR3 protein. The table shows hundreds of thousands of distinct CDR3 sequences, with 55% to 65% occurring only once. The sample was peripheral blood. The receptors originated from a man in his forties with primary liver carcinoma and hepatitis B virus infection. Both conserved end residues are part of each CDR3. A D gene is named only where the DNA matches it firmly. The size of a clone is reported for some rows only, either as once, few or many, or as a class for expanded clones.

TRBV29-1	TRBD2	TRBJ2-2	many	TGCAGCGTTGATCCTAGCGGGAGTACCGGGGAGCTGTTTTTT	CSVDPSGSTGELFF
TRBV11-2	-	TRBJ1-1	many	TGTGCCAGCAGCTCCCGCGCGGACGGATCTAACACTGAAGCTTTCTTT	CASSSRADGSNTEAFF
TRBV28	-	TRBJ2-3	few	TGTGCCAGCAGTTTAAGGATTTCCAGTAGCACAGATACGCAGTATTTT	CASSLRISSSTDTQYF
TRBV11-2	-	TRBJ2-1	-	TGTGCCAGTAGTTACCTCAGGGCCCCAGAAGTTGGGCAGTTCTTC	CASSYLRAPEVGQFF
TRBV11-2	-	TRBJ1-4	-	TGTGCCAGCAGCTTAGGGGCCACCGTGAATGAAAAATTGTCGTTT	CASSLGATVNEKLSF
TRBV4-1	TRBD1	TRBJ1-5	many	TGCGCCAGCAGCCAAGAGACAGGGAACAATCAGCCCCAGCATTTT	CASSQETGNNQPQHF
TRBV12-3/TRBV12-4	-	TRBJ1-1	-	TGTGCCAGCAGTCAAAGGATAGGCACTGAAGCTTTCTTT	CASSQRIGTEAFF
TRBV30	TRBD1	TRBJ2-7	-	TGTGCCTGGAGTGCGGGACAGGTTGTCTCCGAGCAGTACTTC	CAWSAGQVVSEQYF
TRBV10-2	-	TRBJ2-7	many	TGCGCCAGCAGCAGGAACTACGAGCAGTACTTC	CASSRNYEQYF
TRBV24-1	-	TRBJ2-2	-	TGTGCCATGAGAGGGGTCGGGGAGCTGTTTTTT	CAMRGVGELFF
TRBV29-1	TRBD2	TRBJ2-3	-	TGTAGCGTCAGGCCCGGACTAGTGGGGATCACAGATACGCAGTATTTT	CSVRPGLVGITDTQYF
TRBV29-1	TRBD1	TRBJ1-5	many	TGCAGCGTCTCCGGGACAGGGATAGATCAGCCCCAGCATTTT	CSVSGTGIDQPQHF
TRBV28	-	TRBJ2-1	-	TGTGCCAGTAGTCCACCAGGGACGGGCACCTTTGGCAATGAGCAGTTCTTC	CASSPPGTGTFGNEQFF
TRBV10-3	-	TRBJ1-4	-	TGTGCCATCAGTGAGGACCCCTGGGAAAAACTGTTTTTT	CAISEDPWEKLFF
TRBV25-1	TRBD1	TRBJ2-2	-	TGTGCCAGCAGTGAAAACAGGGGCGCGAACACCGGGGAGCTGTTTTTT	CASSENRGANTGELFF
TRBV6-2/TRBV6-3	-	TRBJ1-5	many	TGTGCCAGCAGTTCGGCGGGACACCATTATCAGCCCCAGCATTTT	CASSSAGHHYQPQHF
TRBV2	-	TRBJ1-6	-	TGTGCCAGCAAGTCGGCACTAGGATCACCCCTCCACTTT	CASKSALGSPLHF
TRBV6-5	TRBD2	TRBJ2-1	-	TGTGCCAGCAGTTTCTGTGGGACTAGCGGGAGATTAGTGAGGGTGGACATTGAGCAGTTCTTC	CASSFCGTSGRLVRVDIEQFF
TRBV11-3	-	TRBJ2-1	-	TGTGCCAGCGGCTTATTTGGTGAGCAGTTCTTT	CASGLFGEQFF
TRBV28	-	TRBJ1-2	-	TGTACCAGCAGTCTTCCGATGGGCTATCGCTACACCTTC	CTSSLPMGYRYTF
TRBV6-5	-	TRBJ2-3	many	TGTGCCAGCAGTTACCCCTCTAGGGGGGATACGCAGTATTTT	CASSYPSRGDTQYF
TRBV12-3/TRBV12-4	-	TRBJ2-1	once	TGTGTCAGCAGTTTAGGGCGAGTGGGCCGTCCAAATGAGCAGTTCTTC	CVSSLGRVGRPNEQFF
TRBV5-4	TRBD2	TRBJ2-7	-	TGTGCCAGCAGTAGATTAGCGGGAGGGAGCTACGAGCAGTACTTC	CASSRLAGGSYEQYF
TRBV6-2/TRBV6-3	-	TRBJ2-7	many	TGTGCCAGCAGTGACCTACTCCGACAGTGGGCGAACGAGCAGTACTTC	CASSDLLRQWANEQYF